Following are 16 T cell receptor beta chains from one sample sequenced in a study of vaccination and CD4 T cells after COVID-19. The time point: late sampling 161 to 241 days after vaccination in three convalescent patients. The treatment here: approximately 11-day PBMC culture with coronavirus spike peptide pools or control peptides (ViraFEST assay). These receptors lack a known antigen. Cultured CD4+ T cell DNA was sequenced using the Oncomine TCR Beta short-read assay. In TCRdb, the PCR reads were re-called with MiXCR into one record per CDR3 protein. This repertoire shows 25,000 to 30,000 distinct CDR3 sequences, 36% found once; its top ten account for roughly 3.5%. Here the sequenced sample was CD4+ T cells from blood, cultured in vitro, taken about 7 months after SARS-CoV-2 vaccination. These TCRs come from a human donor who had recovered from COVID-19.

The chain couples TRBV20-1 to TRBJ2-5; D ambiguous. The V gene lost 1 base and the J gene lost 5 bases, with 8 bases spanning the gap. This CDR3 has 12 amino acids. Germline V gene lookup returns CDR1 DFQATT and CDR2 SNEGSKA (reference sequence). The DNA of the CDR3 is TGCAGTGCTAGAGTAGATGGGGAGACCCAGTACTTC. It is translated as CSARVDGETQYF.

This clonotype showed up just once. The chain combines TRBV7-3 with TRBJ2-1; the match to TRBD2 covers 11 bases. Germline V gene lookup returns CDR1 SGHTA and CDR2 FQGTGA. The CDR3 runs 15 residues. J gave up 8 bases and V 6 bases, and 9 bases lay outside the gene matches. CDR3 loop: CASSLAGGNGDEQFF. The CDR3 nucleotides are TGTGCCAGCAGTTTAGCGGGGGGGAATGGGGATGAGCAGTTCTTC.

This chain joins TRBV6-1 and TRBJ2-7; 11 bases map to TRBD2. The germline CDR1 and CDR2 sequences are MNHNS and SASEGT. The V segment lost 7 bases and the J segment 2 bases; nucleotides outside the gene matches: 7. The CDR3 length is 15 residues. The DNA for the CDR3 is TGTGCCAGCACGGGGACTAGCGGATCTACCTACGAGCAGTACTTC. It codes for CASTGTSGSTYEQYF.

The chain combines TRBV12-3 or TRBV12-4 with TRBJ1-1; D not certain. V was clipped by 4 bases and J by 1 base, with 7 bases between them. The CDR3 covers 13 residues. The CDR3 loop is CASSYTANTEAFF. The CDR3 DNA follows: TGTGCCAGCAGTTACACAGCGAACACTGAAGCTTTCTTT.

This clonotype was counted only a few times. The CDR3 loop reads CSATSGTSAYGYTF. In DNA form, the CDR3 reads TGCAGTGCTACGTCCGGGACATCAGCCTATGGCTACACCTTC. The chain carries TRBV20-1 and TRBJ1-2; D perhaps matches TRBD1 (6 bases). This CDR3 has 14 amino acids. Trimming cost V 4 bases and J 4 bases, with 16 bases left between them. Germline V CDR1 and CDR2: DFQATT, SNEGSKA (reference sequence).

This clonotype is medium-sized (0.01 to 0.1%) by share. DNA of the CDR3: TGTGCCAGCACCTCTGGGATCGGGCAGCAGTACTTC. It specifies CASTSGIGQQYF. The V call is TRBV6-1, the J call TRBJ2-7, with no clear D. Trimming removed 7 bases from V and 8 bases from J, with 15 bases in between. This CDR3 has 12 residues. Germline V lookup: CDR1 MNHNS, CDR2 SASEGT.

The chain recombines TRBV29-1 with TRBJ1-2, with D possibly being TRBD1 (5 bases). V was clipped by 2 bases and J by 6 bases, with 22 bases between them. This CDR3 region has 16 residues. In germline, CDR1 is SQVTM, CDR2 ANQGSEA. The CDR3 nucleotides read TGCAGCGTTGAAAGCGGGACGATGACTTATTCAGATGGCTACACCTTC. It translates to CSVESGTMTYSDGYTF.

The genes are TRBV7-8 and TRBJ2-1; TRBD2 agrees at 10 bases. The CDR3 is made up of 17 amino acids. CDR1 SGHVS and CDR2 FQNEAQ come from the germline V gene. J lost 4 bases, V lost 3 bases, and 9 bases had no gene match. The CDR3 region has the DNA TGTGCCAGCAGCTTGAGAGCGGGAGGGCCAGGGTACAATGAGCAGTTCTTC. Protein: CASSLRAGGPGYNEQFF.

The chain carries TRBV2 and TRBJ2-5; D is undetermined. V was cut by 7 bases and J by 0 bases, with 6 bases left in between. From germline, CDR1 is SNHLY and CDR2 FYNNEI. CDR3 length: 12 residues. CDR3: CASNLYQETQYF. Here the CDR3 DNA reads TGTGCCAGCAACCTCTACCAAGAGACCCAGTACTTC.

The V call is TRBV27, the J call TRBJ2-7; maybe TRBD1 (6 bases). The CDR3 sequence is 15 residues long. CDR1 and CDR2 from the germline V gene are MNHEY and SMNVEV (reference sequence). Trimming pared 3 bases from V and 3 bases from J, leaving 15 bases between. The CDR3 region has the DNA TGTGCCAGCAGTTTCGAGGGGCAGGGGTTCTACGAGCAGTACTTC. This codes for CASSFEGQGFYEQYF.

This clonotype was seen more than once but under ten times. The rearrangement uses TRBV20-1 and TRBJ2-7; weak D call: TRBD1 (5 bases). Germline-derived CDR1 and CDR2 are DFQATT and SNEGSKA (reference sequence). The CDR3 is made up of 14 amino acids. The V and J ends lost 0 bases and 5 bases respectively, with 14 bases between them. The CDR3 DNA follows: TGCAGTGCTAGAGATGCGCAGGGAAGAAACGAGCAGTACTTC. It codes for CSARDAQGRNEQYF.

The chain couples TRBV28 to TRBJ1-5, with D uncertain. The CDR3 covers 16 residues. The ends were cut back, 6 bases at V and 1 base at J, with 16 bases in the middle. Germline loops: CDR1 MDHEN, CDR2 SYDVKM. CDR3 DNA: TGTGCCAGCAGCCCCCTTAGGGCAGCAAGCAATCAGCCCCAGCATTTT. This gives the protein CASSPLRAASNQPQHF. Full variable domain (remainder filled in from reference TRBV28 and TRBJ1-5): DVKVTQSSRYLVKRTGEKVFLECVQDMDHENMFWYRQDPGLGLRLIYFSYDVKMKEKGDIPEGYSVSREKKERFSLILESASTNQTSMYLCASSPLRAASNQPQHFGDGTRLSIL.

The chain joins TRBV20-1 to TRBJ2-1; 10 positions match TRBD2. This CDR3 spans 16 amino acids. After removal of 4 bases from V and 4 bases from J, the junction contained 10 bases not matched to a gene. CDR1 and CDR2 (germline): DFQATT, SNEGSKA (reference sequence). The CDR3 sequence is CSAIQASGRAYNEQFF. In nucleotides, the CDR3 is TGCAGTGCTATTCAGGCGAGCGGGAGGGCGTACAATGAGCAGTTCTTC.

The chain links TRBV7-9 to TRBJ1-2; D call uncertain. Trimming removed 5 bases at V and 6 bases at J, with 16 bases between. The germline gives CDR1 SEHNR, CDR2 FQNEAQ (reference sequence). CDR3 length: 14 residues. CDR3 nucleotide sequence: TGTGCCAGCAGCCGCGACTACGGGAGGGATGGCTACACCTTC. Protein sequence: CASSRDYGRDGYTF.

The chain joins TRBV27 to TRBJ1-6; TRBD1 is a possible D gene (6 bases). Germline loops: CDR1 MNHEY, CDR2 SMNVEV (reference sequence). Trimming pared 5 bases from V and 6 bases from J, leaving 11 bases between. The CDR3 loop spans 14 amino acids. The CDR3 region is CASSEGQVNSPLHF. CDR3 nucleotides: TGTGCCAGCAGTGAGGGACAAGTTAATTCACCCCTCCACTTT.

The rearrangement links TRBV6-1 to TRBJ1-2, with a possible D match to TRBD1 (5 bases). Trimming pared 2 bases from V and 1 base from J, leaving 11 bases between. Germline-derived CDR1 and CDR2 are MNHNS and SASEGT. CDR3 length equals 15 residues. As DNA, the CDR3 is TGTGCCAGCAGTGAAAATCAGGGCCTTAACTATGGCTACACCTTC. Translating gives CASSENQGLNYGYTF.